This T cell receptor (beta chain) was obtained from a study of blood T cell repertoires in COVID-19. Study details: Collection of acute and convalescent COVID-19 samples took place in the United States, Italy and Spain. Sources were T cells, B-cell-depleted T cells, or PBMCs; the material itself was cDNA or gDNA.

V was pared by 1 base and J by 7 bases, with 12 bases of the junction left unmatched. The length of the CDR3 is 16 residues. CDR1 is SGHDN and CDR2 is FVKESK in the germline V gene. Original handling: The assay estimated nucleated cells by amplifying reference gene primers. The protocol was immunoSEQ multiplex PCR, while the TCRdb copy is restricted to in-frame clones and leaves out a portion. D and trimming were read from the DNA, whereas the V and J calls and clone size are those reported in that table. The sample includes about 260,000 clones, around 86% of them seen just once. The receptor comes from a man in his forties who had recovered from COVID-19. The chain combines TRBV14 with TRBJ2-7, with 8 bases aligning to TRBD1. What was sequenced was peripheral blood. CDR3 in amino acids: CASSQAVTGVRGEQYF. The CDR3 nucleotides read TGTGCCAGCAGCCAAGCGGTGACAGGGGTGAGGGGAGAGCAGTACTTC.